A single sample is the source of the 16 T cell receptor beta chains below, sequenced in a study of T cell responses to AZD1222 COVID-19 vaccine. Libraries were prepared by immunoSEQ multiplex PCR; TCRdb keeps only in-frame clonotypes and omits some of them. The table includes 110,000 or so clones, 88% detected once. Sequencing used peripheral blood, obtained on day 0 of MenACWY control vaccination. The source of these receptors is an adult in good health.

CDR3 nucleotide sequence: TGTGCCAGTAGCGGACAGGGATCCACCGGGGAGCTGTTTTTT. As protein: CASSGQGSTGELFF. The chain combines TRBV19 with TRBJ2-2; 8 bases agree with TRBD1. V lost 6 bases to trimming and J lost 4 bases; unmatched junction nucleotides: 4. The CDR3 covers 14 residues. Germline V gene lookup returns CDR1 LNHDA and CDR2 SQIVND (reference sequence). Combining the CDR3 with reference TRBV19 and TRBJ2-2 gives the whole variable domain DGGITQSPKYLFRKEGQNVTLSCEQNLNHDAMYWYRQDPGQGLRLIYYSQIVNDFQKGDIAEGYSVSREKKESFPLTVTSAQKNPTAFYLCASSGQGSTGELFFGEGSRLTVL.

The chain couples TRBV10-3 to TRBJ2-6; a possible D gene is TRBD1 (6 bases). Germline CDR1 is ENHRY and CDR2 is SYGVKD. CDR3 length equals 14 residues. Trimming stripped 7 bases from V and 3 bases from J, with 10 bases between. DNA of the CDR3: TGTGCCATCACAGGGGTGAGTGGGGCCAACGTCCTGACTTTC. Translation: CAITGVSGANVLTF.

The gene calls are TRBV7-3 and TRBJ2-2; 7 positions match TRBD1. After removal of 5 bases from V and 0 bases from J, the junction contained 12 bases not matched to a gene. Germline V gene sequence: CDR1 SGHTA, CDR2 FQGTGA. There are 18 residues in the CDR3. CDR3 bases: TGTGCCAGCAGCGCTCAACGGGCGACAGGGTCGAACACCGGGGAGCTGTTTTTT. Translation: CASSAQRATGSNTGELFF.

The chain employs TRBV19 and TRBJ1-6, with 8 bases matching TRBD1. The ends lost 5 bases at V and 9 bases at J; junction bases unmatched: 9. Germline loops: CDR1 LNHDA, CDR2 SQIVND (reference sequence). The CDR3 consists of 15 residues. CDR3 sequence reads: CASSALDREVSPLHF. Here the CDR3 DNA reads TGTGCCAGTAGTGCCCTGGACAGGGAGGTTTCACCCCTCCACTTT.

This chain connects TRBV30 to TRBJ2-3; 10 bases match TRBD2. Losses at the gene ends were 0 bases for V and 2 bases for J; bases not matched to a gene: 17. Germline V gene sequence: CDR1 GTSNPN, CDR2 SVGIG (reference sequence). The CDR3 is made up of 20 amino acids. This chain's CDR3 is CAWSVFQGGFLAGDTDTQYF. Written as DNA, the CDR3 is TGTGCCTGGAGTGTTTTCCAGGGGGGATTCCTAGCGGGGGACACAGATACGCAGTATTTT.

This clone was observed a handful of times. The rearrangement links TRBV28 to TRBJ2-4; no clear D. The germline V and J ends were trimmed by 1 base and 0 bases, with 16 bases remaining between them. The V gene's germline CDR1 is MDHEN and CDR2 SYDVKM. This CDR3 comprises 18 residues. The CDR3 loop reads CASSLSGGLRLAKNIQYF. CDR3 nucleotide sequence: TGTGCCAGCAGTTTATCCGGCGGATTGAGACTAGCCAAAAACATTCAGTACTTC.

This chain joins TRBV3-1 (or the pseudogene TRBV3-2) and TRBJ2-7, with D possibly matching TRBD1 (6 bases). This CDR3 region has 17 residues. Germline CDR1 reads LGHDT; CDR2 reads YNNKEL (reference sequence). Trimming stripped 4 bases from V and 0 bases from J, with 19 bases between. The CDR3 nucleotides read TGTGCCAGCAGCCTACTCCCGGGGACAACGGGCTCCTACGAGCAGTACTTC. Protein sequence: CASSLLPGTTGSYEQYF.

The rearrangement joins TRBV14 to TRBJ2-1; 8 nucleotides align to TRBD2. CDR1 SGHDN and CDR2 FVKESK come from the germline V gene. V lost 6 bases and J lost 8; bases outside the gene matches: 12. The CDR3 spans 15 residues. The chain's CDR3 is CASSLGLARVHEQFF. The CDR3 region has the DNA TGTGCCAGCAGTCTTGGACTAGCTAGAGTACATGAGCAGTTCTTC.

Turning to this clone: Other DNA sequences in the same sample also yield this CDR3. The J gene is TRBJ1-1, the V gene TRBV6-5; the D gene is possibly TRBD1 (6 bases). V was clipped by 2 bases and J by 5 bases, with 9 bases between them. CDR1 is MNHEY, CDR2 SVGAGI, per germline. The CDR3 runs 13 residues. In nucleotides, the CDR3 is TGTGCCAGCAGTTACGGAGGGGGGACTGAAGCTTTCTTT. Translating gives CASSYGGGTEAFF.

The V call is TRBV7-6, the J call TRBJ2-7, with a weak D call TRBD1 (6 bases). The CDR3 totals 18 residues. Germline V lookup: CDR1 SGHVS, CDR2 FNYEAQ. V lost 0 bases and J 2 bases, leaving 20 bases between the germline ends. The CDR3 bases are TGTGCCAGCAGCTTAGCGGGGGCGACCCGGGACGTCGCCTACGAGCAGTACTTC. This codes for CASSLAGATRDVAYEQYF.

The chain couples TRBV6-5 to TRBJ1-4; D is ambiguous. The CDR3 consists of 12 residues. CDR1 is MNHEY, CDR2 SVGAGI, per germline. Trimming removed 6 bases from V and 10 bases from J, with 12 bases in between. CDR3 bases: TGTGCCAGCAGCCCAGGAGCCCGAAAACTGTTTTTT. It translates to CASSPGARKLFF.

The table lists this clone with a few counts. V is TRBV29-1 and J is TRBJ1-2; D may be TRBD1 (6 bases). Germline V gives CDR1 SQVTM, CDR2 ANQGSEA. The CDR3 has 13 amino acids. Trimming took 3 bases from V and 8 from J, leaving 16 bases between them. CDR3 sequence: CSVEAGAQVGYTF. CDR3 DNA sequence: TGCAGCGTTGAGGCAGGGGCACAGGTCGGCTACACCTTC.

As DNA, the CDR3 is TGTGCCAGCAGCCCCGAAGTGGGTCGGGGCTATGGCTACACCTTC. Its translation: CASSPEVGRGYGYTF. J is TRBJ1-2 and V is TRBV7-9; D is undetermined. Germline CDR1 and CDR2: SEHNR and FQNEAQ (reference sequence). The V and J ends lost 5 bases and 4 bases respectively, with 17 bases between them. The CDR3 has 15 residues.

This clone was seen a single time. The chain uses TRBV10-3 and TRBJ2-1; D uncertain. CDR3 length: 14 residues. Germline V lookup: CDR1 ENHRY, CDR2 SYGVKD. The V end was cut by 8 bases, the J end by 4 bases, with 15 bases between. Here the CDR3 DNA reads TGTGCCATCTGGCTCCTAGTCTCTTACAATGAGCAGTTCTTC. Residues: CAIWLLVSYNEQFF.

V is TRBV30 and J is TRBJ2-5; D uncertain. V was shortened by 0 bases and J by 6 bases, with 2 bases between the two germline ends. Germline CDR1 and CDR2: GTSNPN and SVGIG (reference sequence). The CDR3 is made up of 10 amino acids. The CDR3 coding sequence is TGTGCCTGGAGTGTACAGACCCAGTACTTC. Translated, it gives CAWSVQTQYF.

V usage is TRBV28 and J usage is TRBJ1-2; tentative D call: TRBD1 (5 bases). The V and J ends lost 8 bases and 6 bases respectively, with 13 bases between them. Looked up from germline, CDR1 is MDHEN and CDR2 is SYDVKM. The CDR3 is 12 amino acids. In DNA, the CDR3 is TGTGCCAGCGGGTACAGGTCCCATGGCTACACCTTC. As protein: CASGYRSHGYTF.